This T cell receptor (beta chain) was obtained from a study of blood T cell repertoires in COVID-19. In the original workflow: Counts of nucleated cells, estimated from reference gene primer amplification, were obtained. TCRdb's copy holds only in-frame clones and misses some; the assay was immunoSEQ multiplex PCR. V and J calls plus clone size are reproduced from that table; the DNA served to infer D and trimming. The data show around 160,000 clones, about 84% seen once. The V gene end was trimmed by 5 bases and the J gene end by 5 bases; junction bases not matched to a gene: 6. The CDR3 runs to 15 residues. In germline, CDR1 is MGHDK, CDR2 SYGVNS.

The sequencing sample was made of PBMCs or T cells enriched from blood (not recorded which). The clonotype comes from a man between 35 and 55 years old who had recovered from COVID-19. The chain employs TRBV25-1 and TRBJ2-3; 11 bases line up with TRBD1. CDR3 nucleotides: TGTGCCAGCAGTCCGGGACAGGGGGTCGTAGATACGCAGTATTTT. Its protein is CASSPGQGVVDTQYF.